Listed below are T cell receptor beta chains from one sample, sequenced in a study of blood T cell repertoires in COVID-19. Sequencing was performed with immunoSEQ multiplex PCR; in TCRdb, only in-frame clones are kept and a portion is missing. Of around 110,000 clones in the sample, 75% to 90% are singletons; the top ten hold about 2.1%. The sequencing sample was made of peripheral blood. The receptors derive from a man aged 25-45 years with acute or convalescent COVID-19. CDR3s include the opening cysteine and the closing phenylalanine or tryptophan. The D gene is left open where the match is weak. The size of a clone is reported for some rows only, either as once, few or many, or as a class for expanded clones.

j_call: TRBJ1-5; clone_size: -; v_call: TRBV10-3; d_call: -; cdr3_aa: CAISEYGGYHGRPQHF; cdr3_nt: TGTGCCATCAGTGAGTACGGAGGGTACCACGGACGGCCCCAGCATTTT
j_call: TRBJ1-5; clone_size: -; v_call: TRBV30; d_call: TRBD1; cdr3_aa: CAWSVQGTKGNQPQHF; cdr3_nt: TGTGCCTGGAGTGTACAGGGGACAAAGGGCAATCAGCCCCAGCATTTT
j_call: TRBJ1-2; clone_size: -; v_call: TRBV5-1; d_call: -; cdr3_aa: CASSRSAENYGYTF; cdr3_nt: TGCGCCAGCAGCCGCTCTGCAGAAAACTATGGCTACACCTTC
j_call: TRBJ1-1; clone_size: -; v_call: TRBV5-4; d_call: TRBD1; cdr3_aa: CASSLGGGQGGEAFF; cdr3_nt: TGTGCCAGCAGCTTGGGGGGGGGACAGGGCGGTGAAGCTTTCTTT
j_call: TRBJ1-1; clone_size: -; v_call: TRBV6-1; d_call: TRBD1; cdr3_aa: CASSEARDRVTEAFF; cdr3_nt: TGTGCCAGCAGTGAAGCGCGGGACAGGGTTACTGAAGCTTTCTTT
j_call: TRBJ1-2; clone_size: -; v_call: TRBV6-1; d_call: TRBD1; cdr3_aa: CASSEARDRGFYGYTF; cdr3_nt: TGTGCCAGCAGTGAAGCGCGCGACAGGGGGTTCTATGGCTACACCTTC
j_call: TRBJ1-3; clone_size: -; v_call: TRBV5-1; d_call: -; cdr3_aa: CASSLNSVTGGNTIYF; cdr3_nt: TGCGCCAGCAGCTTAAATTCCGTAACGGGTGGAAACACCATATATTTT
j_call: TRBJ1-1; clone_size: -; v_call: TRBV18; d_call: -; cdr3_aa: CASSPGGGDTEAFF; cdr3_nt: TGTGCCAGCTCACCAGGAGGTGGGGACACTGAAGCTTTCTTT
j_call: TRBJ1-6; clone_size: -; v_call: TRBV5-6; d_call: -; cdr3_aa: CASSPRTALNSPLHF; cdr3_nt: TGTGCCAGCAGCCCCCGGACAGCGCTTAATTCACCCCTCCACTTT
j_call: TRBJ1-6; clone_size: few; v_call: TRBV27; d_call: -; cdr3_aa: CASSSSYNSPLHF; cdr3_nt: TGTGCCAGCAGTTCCAGTTATAATTCACCCCTCCACTTT
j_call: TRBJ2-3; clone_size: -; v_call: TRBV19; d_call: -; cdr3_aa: CASSGDTLREDTQYF; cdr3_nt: TGTGCCAGTAGTGGCGACACTCTCCGGGAAGATACGCAGTATTTT
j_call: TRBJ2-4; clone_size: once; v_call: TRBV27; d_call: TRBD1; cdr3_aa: CASSGLATGNKNIQYF; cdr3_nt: TGTGCCAGCAGTGGGTTGGCGACAGGGAACAAAAACATTCAGTACTTC
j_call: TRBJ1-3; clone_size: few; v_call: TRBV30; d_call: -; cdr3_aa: CAWSKTGSGNTIYF; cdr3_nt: TGTGCCTGGAGTAAAACAGGTTCTGGAAACACCATATATTTT
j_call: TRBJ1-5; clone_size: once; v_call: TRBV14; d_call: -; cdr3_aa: CASSQHKGEFDNQPQHF; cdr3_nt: TGTGCCAGCAGCCAACATAAGGGGGAATTCGACAATCAGCCCCAGCATTTT
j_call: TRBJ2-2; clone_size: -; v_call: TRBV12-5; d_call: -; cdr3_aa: CASGLVLINRPNTGELFF; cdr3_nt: TGTGCTAGTGGTTTGGTACTAATTAATCGGCCAAACACCGGGGAGCTGTTTTTT
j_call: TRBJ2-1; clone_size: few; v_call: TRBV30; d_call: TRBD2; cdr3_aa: CAWTPGGGNYNEQFF; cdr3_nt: TGTGCCTGGACCCCCGGGGGGGGGAACTACAATGAGCAGTTCTTC